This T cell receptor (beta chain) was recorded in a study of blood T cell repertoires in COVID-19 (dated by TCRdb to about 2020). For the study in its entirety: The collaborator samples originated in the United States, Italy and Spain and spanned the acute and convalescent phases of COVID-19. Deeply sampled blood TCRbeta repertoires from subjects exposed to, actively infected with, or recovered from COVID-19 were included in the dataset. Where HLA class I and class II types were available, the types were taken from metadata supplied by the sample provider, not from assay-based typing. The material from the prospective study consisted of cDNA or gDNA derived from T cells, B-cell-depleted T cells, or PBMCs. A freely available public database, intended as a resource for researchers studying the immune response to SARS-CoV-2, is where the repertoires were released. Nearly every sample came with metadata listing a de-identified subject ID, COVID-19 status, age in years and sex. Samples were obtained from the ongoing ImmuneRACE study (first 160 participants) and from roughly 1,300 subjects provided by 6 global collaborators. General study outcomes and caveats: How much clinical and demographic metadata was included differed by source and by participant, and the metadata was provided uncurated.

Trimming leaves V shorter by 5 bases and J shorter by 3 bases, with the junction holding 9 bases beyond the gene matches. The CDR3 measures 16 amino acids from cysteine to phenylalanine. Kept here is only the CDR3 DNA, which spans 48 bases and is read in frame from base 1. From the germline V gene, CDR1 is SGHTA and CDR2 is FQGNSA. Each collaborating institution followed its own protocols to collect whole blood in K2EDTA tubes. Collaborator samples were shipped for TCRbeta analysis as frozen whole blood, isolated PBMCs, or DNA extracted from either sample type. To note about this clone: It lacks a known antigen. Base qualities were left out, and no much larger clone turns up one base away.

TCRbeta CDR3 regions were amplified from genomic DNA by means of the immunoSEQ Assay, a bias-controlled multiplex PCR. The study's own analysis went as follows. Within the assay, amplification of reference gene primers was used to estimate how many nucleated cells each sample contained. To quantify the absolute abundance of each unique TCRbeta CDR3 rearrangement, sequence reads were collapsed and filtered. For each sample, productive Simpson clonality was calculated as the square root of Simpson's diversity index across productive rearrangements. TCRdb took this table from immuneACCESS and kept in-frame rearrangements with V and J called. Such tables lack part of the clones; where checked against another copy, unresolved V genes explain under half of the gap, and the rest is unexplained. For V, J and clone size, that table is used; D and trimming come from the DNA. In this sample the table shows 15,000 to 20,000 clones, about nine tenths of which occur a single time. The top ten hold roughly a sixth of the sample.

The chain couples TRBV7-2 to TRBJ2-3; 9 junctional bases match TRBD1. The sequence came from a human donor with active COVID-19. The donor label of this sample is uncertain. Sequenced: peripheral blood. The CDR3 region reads CASSPNRGLLTDTQYF. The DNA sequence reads TGTGCCAGCAGCCCAAACAGGGGGCTTTTGACAGATACGCAGTATTTT.